This is a list of T cell receptor beta chains from one sample in a study of blood T cell repertoires in COVID-19. The assay was immunoSEQ multiplex PCR, and TCRdb's table has in-frame clones only and misses some. Of 150,000 or so clones in the sample, roughly 87% were seen once. The sequenced sample consisted of peripheral blood. The receptors originated from a woman between 70 and 85 years old with acute or convalescent COVID-19. Both conserved end residues are part of each CDR3. A D gene is named only where the DNA matches it firmly.

D gene: .
V gene: TRBV6-5
CDR3 protein: CASSYGQSGPLYEQYF

D gene: .
V gene: TRBV14
CDR3 protein: CASSSRRTGELFF

D gene: TRBD1
V gene: TRBV2
CDR3 protein: CASSGPGTGRAFF

D gene: .
V gene: TRBV9
CDR3 protein: CASSASLRDTEAFF

D gene: TRBD1
V gene: TRBV19
CDR3 protein: CASSIGGQESPLHF

D gene: TRBD2
V gene: TRBV5-1
CDR3 protein: CASSFGGGAVEQFF

D gene: TRBD1
V gene: TRBV10-3
CDR3 protein: CAIQGGNSPLHF

D gene: TRBD1
V gene: TRBV15
CDR3 protein: CATSMGGQGGQPQHF

D gene: .
V gene: TRBV5-8
CDR3 protein: CASRYYRDTYEQYF

D gene: TRBD1
V gene: TRBV2
CDR3 protein: CASSVLRGQGVRETQYF

D gene: .
V gene: TRBV5-6
CDR3 protein: CASSLTGTSNTIYF